This TCR beta chain was identified in a study of T-cell memory formation after mild COVID-19. Germline loops: CDR1 MNHEY, CDR2 SVGAGI. Trimming pared 4 bases from V and 4 bases from J, leaving 2 bases between. This CDR3 spans 12 amino acids. MiXCR, run by TCRdb on the 5' RACE reads, gives a single entry per CDR3 protein. The table lists some 130,000 distinct CDR3 sequences, 15% to 20% of them singletons, with 4% to 6% in the top ten. The sequenced sample consisted of PBMCs or a T cell subset sorted from them (not recorded which). The origin of this receptor is a man between 18 and 35 years old who had mild COVID-19 (a few samples of this study predate the infection). Cell type and time point are not known. The V gene is TRBV6-5, the J gene TRBJ1-6; D not resolved. CDR3 nucleotides: TGTGCCAGCAGTTTTTATAATTCACCCCTCCACTTT. This sequence encodes CASSFYNSPLHF.